Each of the 6 T cell receptor beta chains below was sequenced from the same sample in a study of T cell responses to AZD1222 COVID-19 vaccine (dated by TCRdb to the early 2020s). The sample's time point label is to be understood as: about 28 days (+/-7) after the second vaccine dose. The protocol used for the library was the immunoSEQ multiplex PCR assay. The immuneACCESS repertoire file appears here via TCRdb, limited to in-frame rearrangements. These files lack a portion of the clones; in checked studies, under half of the deficit traces to unresolved V genes, and the cause of the others is not known. The sample includes some 100,000 clones, with around 90% observed a single time. Around 4% of the sample is held by the ten biggest clonotypes. Material: peripheral blood, obtained 28 days after the second AZD1222 dose. The source is an adult who received the AZD1222 COVID-19 vaccine.

The chain employs TRBV12-2 and TRBJ1-4. TRBV12-2 constitutes a pseudogene. The CDR3 runs 20 residues. CDR3 residues: CASRSSHAVTGRFSDEKLFF. CDR3 bases: TGTGCAAGTCGCTCATCCCACGCCGTAACAGGGAGGTTCTCGGATGAAAAACTGTTTTTT.

The rearrangement links TRBV13 to TRBJ2-5, with D tentatively TRBD2 (7 bases). V lost 8 bases and J lost 0, with 22 bases in between. Germline V gene sequence: CDR1 PRHDT, CDR2 FYEKMQ (reference sequence). This CDR3 is 17 amino acids long. This chain's CDR3 is CASWGNGGLGDQETQYF. In DNA, the CDR3 is TGTGCCAGCTGGGGGAACGGGGGGCTGGGAGACCAAGAGACCCAGTACTTC.

This chain links TRBV7-9 with TRBJ2-1; D tentatively reads TRBD1 or TRBD2 (5 bases each). The CDR3 is made up of 13 amino acids. The germline V and J ends were trimmed by 3 bases and 6 bases, with 9 bases remaining between them. The germline CDR1 and CDR2 sequences are SEHNR and FQNEAQ (reference sequence). The CDR3 nucleotides are TGTGCCAGCAGCTTCGGGACGCCCAATGAGCAGTTCTTC. Translation: CASSFGTPNEQFF.

This clone was counted many times. The J gene is TRBJ2-7, the V gene TRBV7-9; 8 nucleotides line up with TRBD2. The CDR3 extends over 15 amino acids. In germline, CDR1 is SEHNR, CDR2 FQNEAQ (reference sequence). The V gene end was trimmed by 2 bases and the J gene end by 3 bases; junction bases not matched to a gene: 6. CDR3 nucleotides: TGTGCCAGCAGCTTACGTGAGCTAGCGGGCTACGAGCAGTACTTC. Its protein product is CASSLRELAGYEQYF.

This rearrangement joins TRBV12-2 to TRBJ2-1; the DNA was not used to check the table's D call, TRBD2. TRBV12-2 represents a pseudogene. The CDR3 runs 14 residues. The CDR3 DNA reads TGTGCAAGTCGCTTTGGACTACTCTACAATGAGCAGTTCTTC. It encodes CASRFGLLYNEQFF.

V and J are TRBV5-3 and TRBJ2-3; possible D gene TRBD2, 6 bases. TRBV5-3 is placed among ORFs of uncertain function. This CDR3 has 14 amino acids. Trimming shortened V by 10 bases and J by 8 bases, and 23 bases separated the two germline ends. CDR3 loop: CALLSAEKGGTQYF. CDR3 DNA sequence: TGTGCCCTCCTTTCAGCCGAAAAGGGAGGTACGCAGTATTTT.